This TCR beta chain was identified during a study of shared clonotypes between healthy human individuals. Every subset's genomic DNA went evenly onto several immunoSEQ plates. When replicate PCRs were run on unsorted PBMC, they used around 290 ng DNA, 25,000 to 35,000 T cell genomes. Sequencing was performed with immunoSEQ multiplex PCR; in TCRdb, only in-frame clones are kept and a portion is missing. The sample records over 400,000 clones, about 85% being singletons. CDR3 length: 14 amino acids. Germline CDR1 is SGHRS and CDR2 is YFSETQ. The V end was cut by 0 bases, the J end by 6 bases, with 12 bases between.

The sequence derives from a woman between 40 and 50 years old in good health. Some clones in this sample may be carry-over from other donors' samples. This chain joins TRBV5-1 and TRBJ1-1; TRBD1 might be the D (5 bases). Source material: PBMCs. Here the CDR3 DNA reads TGCGCCAGCAGCTTGGATCAGGGTCGCCCTGAAGCTTTCTTT. It is translated as CASSLDQGRPEAFF.